This TCR beta chain was identified in a study of a mutant IDH1 vaccine in newly diagnosed glioma. With regard to this clone: No antigen is known for it.

The table came from immunoSEQ multiplex PCR; TCRdb's copy has only in-frame clones and leaves some out. The sample has about 51,000 clones, more than 70% seen once. Sample time point: week 5, during vaccination. A single vaccine dose contained 300 ug of mutant IDH1 20-mer peptide, and topical imiquimod was used with it. Germline V CDR1 and CDR2: MNHNS, SASEGT. This CDR3 is built from 14 residues. V gave up 1 base and J gave up 6 bases; unmatched junction bases: 4. The clonotype was recovered from a woman in her forties with glioma. The sample in question was PBMCs, obtained from a glioma patient whose treatment included an IDH1 peptide vaccine. The chain links TRBV6-1 to TRBJ2-3, with 7 bases lining up with TRBD2. The CDR3 sequence: CASSEGRGEDTQYF. The CDR3 DNA is TGTGCCAGCAGTGAAGGTCGGGGGGAGGATACGCAGTATTTT.